Below, one TCR beta chain is given with its context. These data originate in a study of blood T cell repertoires in COVID-19. About the study: Specimens from acute and convalescent COVID-19 originated in the United States, Italy and Spain.

The method was immunoSEQ multiplex PCR; TCRdb's version includes in-frame clones alone and lacks a portion of them. The profile shows 40,000 to 55,000 clones, about nine tenths of them singletons. The J segment lost 0 bases and the V segment lost 5 bases, leaving 10 bases of the junction unmatched. The CDR3 has 18 amino acids. Per the germline V gene, CDR1 is KGHDR and CDR2 is SFDVKD. This sequence originates from a human donor in a cohort sampled during active COVID-19. This chain links TRBV24-1 with TRBJ1-4, with TRBD1 matching 8 bases. The sample consisted of peripheral blood. The DNA of the CDR3 is TGTGCCACCAGTGTCGCCTTCGGGACAGGTTCAACTAATGAAAAACTGTTTTTT. Translated, it gives CATSVAFGTGSTNEKLFF.